One T cell receptor (beta chain) is described in this entry. The data were produced by immunoSEQ multiplex PCR, yet TCRdb's version contains in-frame clones alone and is incomplete. In the table there are 90,000 to 95,000 clones, 70% to 90% of which are singletons. The sample comes from a study of identifying expanded T cells in peripheral blood. CDR1 and CDR2 from the germline V gene are MNHNS and SASEGT. J was trimmed by 5 bases and V by 11 bases; bases with no gene match: 10. The CDR3 extends over 15 amino acids. V usage is TRBV6-1 and J usage is TRBJ2-5; 14 nucleotides line up with TRBD2. The receptor was derived from a person aged 18-70 years in good health. Sequencing was done on a sample of blood. The CDR3 bases are TGTGCCGGGTCTGGACTAGCGGGAGGAGGGGAGACCCAGTACTTC. Translated, it gives CAGSGLAGGGETQYF.